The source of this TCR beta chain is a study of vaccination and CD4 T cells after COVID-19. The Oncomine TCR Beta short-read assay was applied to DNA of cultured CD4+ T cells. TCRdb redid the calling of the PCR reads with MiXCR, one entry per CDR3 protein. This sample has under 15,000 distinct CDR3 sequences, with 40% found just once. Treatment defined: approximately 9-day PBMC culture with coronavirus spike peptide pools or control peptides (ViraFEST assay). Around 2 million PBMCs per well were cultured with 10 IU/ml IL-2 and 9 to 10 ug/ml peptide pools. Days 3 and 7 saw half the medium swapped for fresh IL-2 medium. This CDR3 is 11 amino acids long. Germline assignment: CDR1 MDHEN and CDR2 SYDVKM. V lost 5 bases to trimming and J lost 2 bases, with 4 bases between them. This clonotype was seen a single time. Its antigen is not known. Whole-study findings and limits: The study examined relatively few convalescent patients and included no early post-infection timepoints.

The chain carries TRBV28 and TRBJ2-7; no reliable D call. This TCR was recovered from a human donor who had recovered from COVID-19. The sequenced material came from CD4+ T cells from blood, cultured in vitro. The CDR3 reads CASSTAYEQYF. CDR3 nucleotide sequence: TGTGCCAGCAGTACCGCCTACGAGCAGTACTTC.